This note documents a single TCR beta chain sequence. The target antigen is unknown. Study-wide points: In terms of TCR gene usage, tumor memory CD4+ T cells clustered together with blood and lymph node memory CD4+ cells, as well as with lymph node naive CD4+ cells.

Tregs were sorted as CD4+CD25+CD127-/low cells. The CDR3 covers 15 residues. The trim removed 1 base at V and 6 bases at J, leaving 8 bases unmatched. Germline-derived CDR1 and CDR2 are DFQATT and SNEGSKA (reference sequence). Constant-region reverse primers amplified full-length variable regions, followed by semi-nested Nested Universal Primer A PCR. TCRdb redid the calling of the 5' RACE reads with MiXCR, one entry per CDR3 protein. The data hold about 9,200 distinct CDR3 sequences, with roughly three fifths observed a single time. The TCR comes from a female donor with breast cancer. This chain links TRBV20-1 with TRBJ2-3; 9 positions agree with TRBD2. The sequencing input was Tregs sorted from a lymph node. The CDR3 region has the DNA TGCAGTGCTAGAGTTGCGGGAGGGCCGAGGGATACGCAGTATTTT. It yields the protein CSARVAGGPRDTQYF.